Listed below are T cell receptor beta chains from one sample, sequenced in a study of PD-1 blockade in classical Hodgkin lymphoma. Generated by immunoSEQ multiplex PCR, the TCRdb table keeps only in-frame clones and is missing some. The sample lists under 110,000 clones, approximately 90% occurring once. The sample in question was peripheral blood mononuclear cells (PBMCs), obtained before the second cycle of nivolumab. The receptors were sampled from a human donor with classical Hodgkin lymphoma. CDR3s include the opening cysteine and the closing phenylalanine or tryptophan. D genes are given only for firm matches. Rows may omit the clone size; those that give it use once, few, many or a size class.

V	J	size	D	DNA	CDR3
TRBV19	TRBJ1-1	-	TRBD1	TGTGCCAGTACCAGCCTGGGACAGGCTCGACCTGAAGCTTTCTTT	CASTSLGQARPEAFF
TRBV6-1	TRBJ1-5	once	TRBD1	TGTGCCAGCAGTGATTTGACAGGGAGAAATCAGCCCCAGCATTTT	CASSDLTGRNQPQHF
TRBV6-4	TRBJ2-1	-	-	TGTGCCAGCAGTGACCCGGAGCAGTTCTTC	CASSDPEQFF
TRBV4-2	TRBJ2-1	-	-	TGTGCCAGCAGCCAAGCTTCCGGGGCACCTTACAATGAGCAGTTCTTC	CASSQASGAPYNEQFF
TRBV7-8	TRBJ1-1	-	-	TGTGCCAGCAGCTTCAAAGTGGGCCGAGACACTGAAGCTTTCTTT	CASSFKVGRDTEAFF
TRBV18	TRBJ1-5	once	TRBD1	TGTGCCAGCTCACCAGGGAGGGAGGGGGCTCAGCCCCAGCATTTT	CASSPGREGAQPQHF
TRBV19	TRBJ2-1	few	TRBD2	TGTGCCAGTAGTATCGGGTTCGGGGGGTTCGATGAGCAGTTCTTC	CASSIGFGGFDEQFF
TRBV30	TRBJ1-3	-	-	TGTGCCTGGAGTGTACGCAGATTGACTGGAAACACCATATATTTT	CAWSVRRLTGNTIYF
TRBV7-9	TRBJ2-4	-	TRBD1	TGTGCCAGCAGCCCAAATCTGGGACAGGGGTTCAAAAACATTCAGTACTTC	CASSPNLGQGFKNIQYF
TRBV21-1	TRBJ2-6	once	-	TGTGCCAGCAGACGGATACAACAAAGTCGGGCCAACGTCCTGACTTTC	CASRRIQQSRANVLTF
TRBV28	TRBJ1-1	once	TRBD1	TGTGCCAGCAGTGCTACCGGGACAGGGGTTTTGAACACTGAAGCTTTCTTT	CASSATGTGVLNTEAFF
TRBV7-9	TRBJ2-5	-	-	TGTGCCAGCAGCTTCCAGCGGGTCCAAGAGACCCAGTACTTC	CASSFQRVQETQYF
TRBV7-9	TRBJ2-7	-	TRBD1	TGTGCCAGCAGCCAACCGGCCCCGGGACAGCCCTACGAGCAGTACTTC	CASSQPAPGQPYEQYF
TRBV11-2	TRBJ2-1	-	-	TGTGCCAGCAGCCTAAAGGGGGTACAGAAGTACAATGAGCAGTTCTTC	CASSLKGVQKYNEQFF
TRBV6-5	TRBJ2-7	-	-	TGTGCCGCTCACGGACCCCCGGACGTCTACGAGCAGTACTTC	CAAHGPPDVYEQYF
TRBV5-1	TRBJ1-5	-	TRBD1	TGCGCCAGCAGCGTTGGGACAGGCAATCAGCCCCAGCATTTT	CASSVGTGNQPQHF
TRBV28	TRBJ1-1	once	-	TGTGCCAGCAGTTTGGGGGCGCGGGGTTTTGAAGCTTTCTTT	CASSLGARGFEAFF
TRBV2	TRBJ1-5	-	TRBD1	TGTGCCAGCAGACAGGGGGCCGATCAGCCCCAGCATTTT	CASRQGADQPQHF
TRBV11-2	TRBJ1-1	-	TRBD1	TGTGCCAGCAGCTTTTTTGGGACAGGCGACACTGAAGCTTTCTTT	CASSFFGTGDTEAFF
TRBV6-1	TRBJ1-2	-	TRBD1	TGTGCCAGCAGCCGAGACAGGGCGGGCCAAATTGGCTACACCTTC	CASSRDRAGQIGYTF
TRBV5-6	TRBJ1-1	-	TRBD1	TGTGCCAGCAGCTGGCAGGGGGGTGGGGCTTTCTTT	CASSWQGGGAFF
TRBV5-4	TRBJ2-7	-	-	TGTGCCAGCAGCTTAACCTGGGACTACGAGCAGTACTTC	CASSLTWDYEQYF
TRBV18	TRBJ1-2	once	-	TGTGCCAGCTCACCTACTCTACATCAGGGTAAATACACCTTC	CASSPTLHQGKYTF
TRBV18	TRBJ1-2	-	TRBD1	TGTGCCAGCTCACCAGGGTCGGACAGGGCGTATGGCTACACCTTC	CASSPGSDRAYGYTF